Below, 15 T cell receptor beta chains from the same sample are listed, as sequenced in a study of blood T cells in healthy people across ages. The second PCR ran 7 to 11 cycles with a sample-barcoded 5' primer and J-beta primers. TCRdb reprocessed the 5' RACE reads via MiXCR and lists one record per CDR3 protein. The table includes around 1,800,000 distinct CDR3 sequences, about two fifths detected once. The sequenced sample consisted of blood. Every receptor here comes from a human donor in good health.

V and J are TRBV4-1 and TRBJ2-1; 8 bases agree with TRBD2. The CDR3 has 16 amino acids. Looked up from germline, CDR1 is MGHRA and CDR2 is YSYEKL. V lost 1 base and J lost 3; bases outside the gene matches: 5. The CDR3 nucleotides read TGCGCCAGCAGCCAAGGTAATAGCGGGGTCTACAATGAGCAGTTCTTC. Protein product: CASSQGNSGVYNEQFF.

This sequence joins TRBV9 and TRBJ2-7; 10 bases map to TRBD2. The CDR3 loop spans 15 amino acids. Unmatched junction bases numbered 11, after V lost 4 bases and J lost 7 bases. Germline V gene data show CDR1 as SGDLS and CDR2 as YYNGEE. The CDR3 DNA reads as TGTGCCAGCAGCAGCGGGGGGGCCTCGAGCAATGAGCAGTACTTC. As protein: CASSSGGASSNEQYF.

The J gene is TRBJ2-1, the V gene TRBV29-1, with 9 bases aligning to TRBD1. The germline V gene has CDR1 SQVTM and CDR2 ANQGSEA. The CDR3 length is 11 residues. The junction had 7 bases not matched to a gene; V was cut back by 6 bases and J by 13 bases. CDR3 coding DNA: TGCAGCGTCCCGGACAGGGGCCACCAGTTCTTC. It translates to CSVPDRGHQFF.

This clonotype appeared a few times. The genes are TRBV4-1 and TRBJ2-3; 8 bases map to TRBD1. The germline CDR1 and CDR2 sequences are MGHRA and YSYEKL. V lost 1 base to trimming and J lost 6 bases; unmatched junction nucleotides: 6. CDR3 size: 15 residues. The CDR3 nucleotides are TGCGCCAGCAGCCAAGGGACAGGGTTACTGGATACGCAGTATTTT. It codes for CASSQGTGLLDTQYF.

This clonotype was recorded only once. This chain uses TRBV14 with TRBJ2-1; no clear D. The germline V gene encodes CDR1 SGHDN and CDR2 FVKESK. V lost 2 bases to trimming and J lost 7 bases, with 9 bases between them. This CDR3 is built from 13 residues. The CDR3 sequence: CASSQNSWNEQFF. The CDR3 DNA is TGTGCCAGCAGCCAAAATTCGTGGAATGAGCAGTTCTTC.

This clonotype was seen a handful of times. CDR3 bases: TGCGCCAGCAGCCAACCGGACAGGAATGACGGCTACACCTTC. It is translated as CASSQPDRNDGYTF. The V and J genes are TRBV4-1 and TRBJ1-2; 7 bases fit TRBD1. The CDR3 contains 14 residues. Germline CDR1 reads MGHRA; CDR2 reads YSYEKL. The V segment lost 2 bases and the J segment 8 bases; nucleotides outside the gene matches: 8.

The rearrangement links TRBV24-1 to TRBJ2-6, with D perhaps TRBD1 (6 bases). This CDR3 is built from 15 residues. Trimming removed 3 bases from V and 2 bases from J, with 7 bases in between. Germline CDR1 reads KGHDR; CDR2 reads SFDVKD. CDR3 bases: TGTGCCACCAGTGATAGGACAGCTGGGGCCAACGTCCTGACTTTC. It specifies CATSDRTAGANVLTF.

This chain uses TRBV28 with TRBJ1-1; D not resolved. The germline V gene encodes CDR1 MDHEN and CDR2 SYDVKM. Between the trimmed V and J ends, which lost 10 bases and 1 base, there was a span of 13 bases. This CDR3 has 13 amino acids. The DNA of the CDR3 is TGTGCCATTAAGGAATTTCCGAACACTGAAGCTTTCTTT. Translating gives CAIKEFPNTEAFF.

The chain carries TRBV5-1 and TRBJ2-5, with 8 bases that match TRBD2. Losses at the gene ends were 0 bases for V and 1 base for J; bases not matched to a gene: 5. CDR3 length: 16 amino acids. Germline V gives CDR1 SGHRS, CDR2 YFSETQ. CDR3 loop: CASSLDPAGAQETQYF. DNA of the CDR3: TGCGCCAGCAGCTTGGACCCAGCGGGGGCCCAAGAGACCCAGTACTTC.

The rearrangement joins TRBV9 to TRBJ2-2; 11 bases map to TRBD2. Germline loops: CDR1 SGDLS, CDR2 YYNGEE. V shed 0 bases, J shed 5 bases, and the junction held 6 bases outside the gene matches. This CDR3 is built from 17 residues. CDR3 nucleotide sequence: TGTGCCAGCAGCGTAGGGGGACTAGCGGTGATTACCGGGGAGCTGTTTTTT. Translated: CASSVGGLAVITGELFF.

V usage is TRBV20-1 and J usage is TRBJ2-7; TRBD1 agrees at 8 bases. Germline CDR1 and CDR2: DFQATT and SNEGSKA (reference sequence). The CDR3 totals 15 residues. The trim removed 0 bases at V and 4 bases at J, leaving 8 bases unmatched. As DNA, the CDR3 is TGCAGTGCTAGAGATAGGGCAGGGGGCTCTTACGAGCAGTACTTC. This encodes CSARDRAGGSYEQYF.

The chain joins TRBV18 to TRBJ2-2; perhaps TRBD1 as D (5 bases). Germline loops: CDR1 KGHSH, CDR2 LQKENI. Trimming left V 2 bases short and J 6 bases short, with 10 bases between. The CDR3 spans 14 residues. The CDR3 is CASSPDSRPGELFF. CDR3 in DNA: TGTGCCAGCTCACCAGACAGTAGACCCGGGGAGCTGTTTTTT. The full variable domain, rest sourced from reference TRBV18 and TRBJ2-2, is NAGVMQNPRHLVRRRGQEARLRCSPMKGHSHVYWYRQLPEEGLKFMVYLQKENIIDESGMPKERFSAEFPKEGPSILRIQQVVRGDSAAYFCASSPDSRPGELFFGEGSRLTVL.

The chain has TRBV11-3 and TRBJ2-3; D might be TRBD1 (6 bases). The CDR3 is 15 amino acids. Germline assignment: CDR1 SGHNT and CDR2 YENEEA. Trimming removed 5 bases from V and 2 bases from J, with 14 bases in between. CDR3 region: CASSLGQQVTDTQYF. CDR3 DNA: TGTGCCAGCAGCCTAGGACAGCAGGTCACAGATACGCAGTATTTT.

This clonotype was counted only a few times. V and J are TRBV7-3 and TRBJ2-5, with D tentatively TRBD2 (6 bases). This CDR3 is 13 amino acids long. CDR1 is SGHTA, CDR2 FQGTGA, per germline. V was trimmed by 5 bases and J by 11 bases, leaving 18 bases between them. The CDR3 DNA reads as TGTGCCAGCAGCCCAACGGGGGTGGGGGAGCAGTACTTC. It yields the protein CASSPTGVGEQYF.

This clonotype has a handful of counts. The rearrangement uses TRBV3-1 and TRBJ2-7; D is undetermined. This CDR3 region has 13 residues. The V gene lost 1 base and the J gene lost 7 bases, with 11 bases spanning the gap. The germline V gene encodes CDR1 LGHDT and CDR2 YNNKEL (reference sequence). The CDR3 coding sequence is TGTGCCAGCAGCCAAGGGACGGCGAGTGAGCAGTACTTC. This translates into CASSQGTASEQYF.